These 3 T cell receptor beta chains originate from one sample sequenced in a study of T cell responses to AZD1222 COVID-19 vaccine. Produced via immunoSEQ multiplex PCR; TCRdb's table is partial and in-frame only. The sample has approximately 120,000 clones; approximately 90% are singletons. Sequences were derived from peripheral blood, sampled on day 0 of AZD1222 vaccination. Receptor source: an adult in good health.

This chain uses TRBV6-4 with TRBJ2-7, with TRBD1 as a possible D gene (6 bases). The V end lost 3 bases, the J end lost 1 base, and 10 bases lay between the germline ends. Germline V CDR1 and CDR2: MRHNA, SNTAGT. The CDR3 is made up of 14 amino acids. CDR3 loop: CASSDPQGSYEQYF. The DNA for the CDR3 is TGTGCCAGCAGTGATCCACAGGGTTCCTACGAGCAGTACTTC.

V is TRBV6-2 or TRBV6-3 and J is TRBJ1-1; no firm D call. Germline V CDR1 and CDR2: MNHEY, SVGEGT. Trimming pared 2 bases from V and 1 base from J, leaving 11 bases between. The CDR3 is 15 amino acids. CDR3: CASSYPAGWNTEAFF. The CDR3 nucleotides read TGTGCCAGCAGTTACCCTGCGGGATGGAACACTGAAGCTTTCTTT.

The chain links TRBV27 to TRBJ2-7; TRBD1 matches 9 bases. The CDR3 consists of 17 residues. The J segment lost 4 bases and the V segment lost 3 bases, leaving 13 bases of the junction unmatched. In germline, CDR1 is MNHEY, CDR2 SMNVEV (reference sequence). CDR3 bases: TGTGCCAGCAGTTTGTCGGCCGGGACAGGGAAGACTTACGAGCAGTACTTC. Its protein product is CASSLSAGTGKTYEQYF.